This is a list of T cell receptor beta chains from one sample in a study of shared clonotypes between healthy human individuals. Clones were sequenced by immunoSEQ multiplex PCR, and TCRdb holds only the in-frame ones, with some missing. The sample holds around 500,000 clones; approximately 79% are singletons and the top ten take approximately 12%. Sequencing used PBMCs. These TCRs come from a woman between 35 and 50 years old in good health. Some clones in this sample may be carry-over from other donors' samples. CDR3s include the opening cysteine and the closing phenylalanine or tryptophan. D genes are given only for firm matches. Clone size is given for some rows only: seen once, a few or many times, or a class if the clone is expanded.

J | V | size | D | DNA | CDR3
TRBJ1-1 | TRBV23-1 | . | TRBD1 | TGCGCCAGCAGTCACTACCCCGGGACAGAGAACACTGAAGCTTTCTTT | CASSHYPGTENTEAFF
TRBJ1-2 | TRBV6-6 | few | . | TGTGCCAGCAGTTACTTCGGGGGTGATGGCTACACCTTC | CASSYFGGDGYTF
TRBJ2-1 | TRBV7-9 | . | . | TGTGCCAGCGGAGCGGGTATAACCTACAATGAGCAGTTCTTC | CASGAGITYNEQFF
TRBJ1-1 | TRBV6-6 | . | TRBD1 | TGTGCCAGCAGTTACAGTCAGGGGGCGGGCGGCACTGAAGCTTTCTTT | CASSYSQGAGGTEAFF
TRBJ2-7 | TRBV4-2 | once | TRBD2 | TGTGCCAGCAGCCAAGATCTGCCTAGCGGGAGACGGTACGAGCAGTACTTC | CASSQDLPSGRRYEQYF
TRBJ2-1 | TRBV7-2 | . | TRBD2 | TGTGCCAGCACCTGGGCTAGCGGGATAATGGGGGGTGAGCAGTTCTTC | CASTWASGIMGGEQFF
TRBJ1-5 | TRBV7-2 | . | TRBD1 | TGTGCCAGCAGCTCTAGGGGGCTGGGGCAGCCCCAGCATTTT | CASSSRGLGQPQHF
TRBJ1-1 | TRBV2 | . | . | TGTGCCAGCAGTGAAGCTCGGGGTAACACTGAAGCTTTCTTT | CASSEARGNTEAFF
TRBJ2-5 | TRBV5-4 | . | . | TGTGCCAGCAGGCCTGTTTTGGACGGACAAGAGACCCAGTACTTC | CASRPVLDGQETQYF
TRBJ2-1 | TRBV15 | . | . | TGTGCCACCAGCAGAGATCGCGGCTCCTCGGGAGAGCAGTTCTTC | CATSRDRGSSGEQFF
TRBJ2-1 | TRBV4-2 | . | . | TGTGCCAGCAGCGGGGACGGGGCACGGCCGCAGTTCTTC | CASSGDGARPQFF
TRBJ2-5 | TRBV28 | . | TRBD2 | TGTGCCAGCACCCTGGGGGCTAGCGGGAGCGGAGAGACCCAGTACTTC | CASTLGASGSGETQYF
TRBJ2-1 | TRBV29-1 | few | . | TGCAGCGTTAGGGCAAAGTCGGGGGGCCTCAATGAGCAGTTCTTC | CSVRAKSGGLNEQFF
TRBJ2-1 | TRBV28 | . | . | TGTGCCAGCGGACTGTACAATGAGCAGTTCTTC | CASGLYNEQFF
TRBJ2-3 | TRBV4-1 | few | . | TGCGCCAGCAGCCAGGGAGGTACCACAAAGGATACGCAGTATTTT | CASSQGGTTKDTQYF
TRBJ2-7 | TRBV7-6 | . | TRBD2 | TGTGCCAGCAGCTTCCGGGCTAGCGGGAGTGTTTACGAGCAGTACTTC | CASSFRASGSVYEQYF
TRBJ2-2 | TRBV6-6 | . | TRBD2 | TGTGCCAGCACCGGGCTAGCGGGAAGGACCGGGGAGCTGTTTTTT | CASTGLAGRTGELFF
TRBJ2-3 | TRBV4-3 | . | TRBD1 | TGCGCCAGCAGCCCCCGGGACAGACGCACAGATACGCAGTATTTT | CASSPRDRRTDTQYF
TRBJ2-7 | TRBV5-6 | . | TRBD2 | TGTGCCAGCAGCTTGGAGGTCGGGGCGGGAGGGCCCGGAGAGCAGTACTTC | CASSLEVGAGGPGEQYF
TRBJ2-3 | TRBV2 | once | TRBD1 | TGTGCCACCTCTGGGCGACAGGGTGCAGATACGCAGTATTTT | CATSGRQGADTQYF
TRBJ1-2 | TRBV5-4 | . | . | TGTGCCAGCAGCCTACCCCAGGGGCTCGGCTATGGCTACACCTTC | CASSLPQGLGYGYTF
TRBJ1-2 | TRBV6-5 | . | . | TGTGCCAGCAGTCCTGAGTCTCGGGGGGGCTACACCTTC | CASSPESRGGYTF
TRBJ1-1 | TRBV19 | . | TRBD1 | TGTGCCAGCAGACAGGGGTATCTCACTGAAGCTTTCTTT | CASRQGYLTEAFF
TRBJ1-5 | TRBV18 | . | . | TGTGCCAGCTCACCAAGCGGGGCGGACCAGCCCCAGCATTTT | CASSPSGADQPQHF
TRBJ2-1 | TRBV7-2 | . | . | TGTGCCAGCAGCCTCTCTAGCGTCCTCTACAATGAGCAGTTCTTC | CASSLSSVLYNEQFF
TRBJ2-1 | TRBV28 | . | TRBD1 | TGTGCCAGCACCCCGATAGGGGGCCAGGGATACAATGAGCAGTTCTTC | CASTPIGGQGYNEQFF
TRBJ2-1 | TRBV7-9 | . | TRBD2 | TGTGCCAGCAGCTTTAGGACTAGCGGGAGAAATGAGCAGTTCTTC | CASSFRTSGRNEQFF
TRBJ2-3 | TRBV7-2 | . | . | TGTGCCAGCAGCTTACAATCTAGCCCTAGCACAGATACGCAGTATTTT | CASSLQSSPSTDTQYF
TRBJ2-3 | TRBV9 | . | . | TGTGCCAGCAGCGTAGCTCCCGGGAGCACAGATACGCAGTATTTT | CASSVAPGSTDTQYF
TRBJ2-1 | TRBV6-1 | . | . | TGTGCCAGCAGGTATGGTTCAAGCTCCTACAATGAGCAGTTCTTC | CASRYGSSSYNEQFF
TRBJ2-7 | TRBV5-1 | few | . | TGCGCCAGCAGCTTGTTAGTTCAAGATTCCTCCTACGAGCAGTACTTC | CASSLLVQDSSYEQYF
TRBJ2-1 | TRBV28 | many | TRBD2 | TGTGCCAGCAGTCTCGTCACTAGCGGGATGGGCAATGAGCAGTTCTTC | CASSLVTSGMGNEQFF
TRBJ2-3 | TRBV7-3 | . | . | TGTGCCAGCAGCCTAACACTAGCCACAGATACGCAGTATTTT | CASSLTLATDTQYF
TRBJ1-2 | TRBV28 | . | . | TGTGCCAGCAGTTCTCGGACTGTTCTTATTAATGGCTACACCTTC | CASSSRTVLINGYTF
TRBJ1-5 | TRBV28 | . | . | TGTGCCAGCAGTCCCCGGGGGGGCAGGGTACAGCCCCAGCATTTT | CASSPRGGRVQPQHF
TRBJ1-2 | TRBV2 | few | TRBD1 | TGTGCCAGCAGTACGTTGACAGGGGGGAACTATGGCTACACCTTC | CASSTLTGGNYGYTF
TRBJ2-5 | TRBV5-6 | . | . | TGTGCCAGCAGCCGCCAAGAGACCCAGTACTTC | CASSRQETQYF
TRBJ2-3 | TRBV4-2 | . | . | TGTGCCAGCAGCCGTTCAGTTGGGGGAGACACAGATACGCAGTATTTT | CASSRSVGGDTDTQYF
TRBJ2-5 | TRBV5-1 | . | TRBD1 | TGCGCCAGCCATAAAAGGGACAGGGGATCCCAAGAGACCCAGTACTTC | CASHKRDRGSQETQYF
TRBJ2-7 | TRBV6-6 | . | TRBD2 | TGTGCCAGCAGAGCGTCCGGGACTAGCGGGAGTAGACAGTACTTC | CASRASGTSGSRQYF
TRBJ1-4 | TRBV9 | . | . | TGTGCCAGCAGCTTAAGGGACGGATCTAATGAAAAACTGTTTTTT | CASSLRDGSNEKLFF
TRBJ1-1 | TRBV5-1 | . | . | TGCGCCAGCAGCTTGGATGGGAGGGGTGGGAACACTGAAGCTTTCTTT | CASSLDGRGGNTEAFF
TRBJ2-3 | TRBV7-8 | . | . | TGTGCCAGCAGCTTCGCGAACACCGAGGGGGTTACGCAGTATTTT | CASSFANTEGVTQYF
TRBJ2-1 | TRBV28 | . | TRBD2 | TGTGCCAGCAGTCGCCCCGGGACTAGCGGGAGTAATGAGCAGTTCTTC | CASSRPGTSGSNEQFF
TRBJ2-1 | TRBV19 | . | . | TGTGCCAGTACCCATAGGGGCGCGTATGAGCAGTTCTTC | CASTHRGAYEQFF
TRBJ2-1 | TRBV28 | . | TRBD2 | TGTGCCTCGCCCCCGGGAGGGTTCTCCTACAATGAGCAGTTCTTC | CASPPGGFSYNEQFF
TRBJ1-2 | TRBV7-2 | few | TRBD1 | TGTGCCAGCAGCCTTGGGACAGCTAACTATGGCTACACCTTC | CASSLGTANYGYTF
TRBJ2-5 | TRBV5-1 | . | TRBD2 | TGCGCCAGCAGCCCCGCCCGGACTAGCGGCCCAGGTTACCCACAAGAGACCCAGTACTTC | CASSPARTSGPGYPQETQYF
TRBJ2-5 | TRBV7-9 | many | . | TGTGCCAGCAGCTTGACTGGGGGGGAGACCCAGTACTTC | CASSLTGGETQYF
TRBJ2-1 | TRBV28 | . | . | TGTGCCAGCAGTGACACCCTTCTAGGGTTGGGTCAGTTCTTC | CASSDTLLGLGQFF
TRBJ2-1 | TRBV14 | . | . | TGTGCCAGCAGCCAAGATTTGGCGTCAGAGCAGTTCTTC | CASSQDLASEQFF
TRBJ2-7 | TRBV2 | few | TRBD2 | TGTGCCAGCAGTGATCCGGGACTAGCGGCCTACGAGCAGTACTTC | CASSDPGLAAYEQYF
TRBJ2-7 | TRBV4-3 | . | . | TGCGCCAGCAGCCAGGGACGGGGTGGCGAGCAGTACTTC | CASSQGRGGEQYF